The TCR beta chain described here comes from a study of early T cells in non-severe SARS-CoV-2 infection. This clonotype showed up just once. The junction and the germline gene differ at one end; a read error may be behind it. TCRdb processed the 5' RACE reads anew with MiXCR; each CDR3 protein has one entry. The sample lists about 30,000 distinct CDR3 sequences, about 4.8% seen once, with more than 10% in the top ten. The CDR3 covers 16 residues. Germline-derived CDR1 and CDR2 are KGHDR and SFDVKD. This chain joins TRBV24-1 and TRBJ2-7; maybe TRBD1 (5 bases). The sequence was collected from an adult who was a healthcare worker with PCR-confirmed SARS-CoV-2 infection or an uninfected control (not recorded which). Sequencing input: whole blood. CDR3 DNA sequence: TGTGCCACCAGTGATTCTCGGCAGGGCGCCTCCAACGAGCAGTACTTC. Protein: CATSDSRQGASNEQYF.